Listed here are 26 T cell receptor beta chains from one sample, sequenced in a study of T cells in pancreatic ductal adenocarcinoma. Generated by immunoSEQ multiplex PCR, the TCRdb table keeps only in-frame clones and is missing some. The top ten hold about 3.4% of the sample, which has over 100,000 clones, about 95% seen once. Surgery without prior neoadjuvant therapy was the treatment of the selected pancreatic ductal adenocarcinoma patients. The sequenced sample was PBMCs. The receptors were gathered from a human donor with pancreatic ductal adenocarcinoma.

CDR3 sequence: CASSQAPGQLNTIYF. CDR3 nucleotide sequence: TGCGCCAGCAGCCAGGCCCCGGGACAGCTAAACACCATATATTTT. The chain is built from TRBV4-1 and TRBJ1-3, with TRBD1 identical over 7 bases. V lost 3 bases and J lost 6; bases outside the gene matches: 8. This CDR3 region has 15 residues. Germline values: CDR1 MGHRA, CDR2 YSYEKL.

The chain couples TRBV4-3 to TRBJ2-3; 11 nucleotides match TRBD2. Germline loops: CDR1 LGHNA, CDR2 YSLEER. With V trimmed by 6 bases and J by 2 bases, 16 bases remained unmatched. The CDR3 contains 19 residues. CDR3 amino acids: CASRPGLLSGRAFTDTQYF. For the CDR3, the DNA is TGCGCCAGCAGACCAGGGTTACTTAGCGGGAGGGCCTTCACAGATACGCAGTATTTT.

V gene TRBV30 combines with J gene TRBJ2-5; D may be TRBD1 (5 bases). Gene TRBJ2-7 matches the end of the DNA better, so the J call may be wrong. The CDR3 totals 13 residues. Germline V CDR1 and CDR2: GTSNPN, SVGIG (reference sequence). The CDR3 nucleotides are TGTGCCTGGAGGGTGGGGCAGGCCTACGAGCAGTACTTC. Its translation: CAWRVGQAYEQYF.

The V call is TRBV5-1, the J call TRBJ2-1; 11 bases are shared with TRBD2. J was trimmed by 8 bases and V by 4 bases; bases with no gene match: 8. This CDR3 is 15 amino acids long. Germline-derived CDR1 and CDR2 are SGHRS and YFSETQ. The CDR3, as DNA: TGCGCCAGCAGCCCTGGGACTAGCGGTGGCGATGAGCAGTTCTTC. It translates to CASSPGTSGGDEQFF.

The gene calls are TRBV2 and TRBJ2-7; 8 bases agree with TRBD2. Trimming removed 5 bases from V and 6 bases from J; junction bases left unmatched: 6. The V gene's germline CDR1 is SNHLY and CDR2 FYNNEI. This CDR3 region has 13 residues. The CDR3 loop reads CASSSQRESEQYF. The CDR3 coding sequence is TGTGCCAGCAGTAGCCAGCGGGAGAGCGAGCAGTACTTC. The complete variable domain, with remaining parts taken from reference TRBV2 and TRBJ2-7, reads EPEVTQTPSHQVTQMGQEVILRCVPISNHLYFYWYRQILGQKVEFLVSFYNNEISEKSEIFDDQFSVERPDGSNFTLKIRSTKLEDSAMYFCASSSQRESEQYFGPGTRLTVT.

The chain is built from TRBV5-1 and TRBJ2-5, with 10 bases aligning to TRBD2. CDR1 and CDR2 (germline): SGHRS, YFSETQ. The CDR3 runs 15 residues. V shed 1 base and J 1 base; nucleotides not matched to a gene: 1. CDR3 loop: CASSLSGRGQETQYF. DNA of the CDR3: TGCGCCAGCAGCTTGAGCGGGAGGGGCCAAGAGACCCAGTACTTC.

The chain carries TRBV7-3 and TRBJ2-7; 11 bases align to TRBD1. After removal of 3 bases from V and 0 bases from J, the junction contained 7 bases not matched to a gene. This CDR3 spans 17 amino acids. Germline V gene lookup returns CDR1 SGHTA and CDR2 FQGTGA. CDR3 sequence reads: CASSFQSGQGVSYEQYF. CDR3 in DNA: TGTGCCAGCAGCTTTCAATCGGGACAGGGGGTCTCCTACGAGCAGTACTTC.

The chain carries TRBV21-1 and TRBJ2-3; TRBD2, the D gene given by the table, was not confirmed from the DNA. TRBV21-1 is an annotated pseudogene. The CDR3 length is 17 residues. CDR3 nucleotide sequence: TGTGCCAGCAGCAAAAAGGCGGCGGGAGTTAACACAGATACGCAGTATTTT. Its translation: CASSKKAAGVNTDTQYF.

This rearrangement joins TRBV21-1 to TRBJ1-2; TRBD1, the table's D call, was not compared with the DNA. TRBV21-1 is labeled a pseudogene. This CDR3 is 16 amino acids long. The CDR3 spells CARTPGQGNIPHGYTF. The CDR3 region has the DNA TGTGCCCGCACCCCAGGACAGGGCAACATCCCTCATGGCTACACCTTC.

The chain recombines TRBV9 with TRBJ2-2; TRBD2 matches 11 bases. V lost 1 base and J lost 7; bases outside the gene matches: 3. CDR1 is SGDLS and CDR2 is YYNGEE in the germline V gene. The length of the CDR3 is 15 residues. CDR3 loop: CASSVLAGGHGELFF. CDR3 nucleotides: TGTGCCAGCAGCGTACTAGCGGGAGGTCACGGGGAGCTGTTTTTT.

The CDR3 DNA sequence: TGTGCCAGTAGTACGGGAGCGGACTCCCTGGCCACAGATACGCAGTATTTT. The encoded protein is CASSTGADSLATDTQYF. The chain links TRBV19 to TRBJ2-3, with D possibly matching TRBD2 (6 bases). The length of the CDR3 is 17 residues. Trimming took 4 bases from V and 2 from J, leaving 19 bases between them. Germline V gives CDR1 LNHDA, CDR2 SQIVND (reference sequence).

V is TRBV28 and J is TRBJ2-2; D might be TRBD1 (5 bases). The germline gives CDR1 MDHEN, CDR2 SYDVKM. This CDR3 is 14 amino acids long. Trimming removed 4 bases at V and 8 bases at J, with 14 bases between. The CDR3 DNA reads as TGTGCCAGCAGTTCCCCCGACAGATCTGGGGAGCTGTTTTTT. This sequence encodes CASSSPDRSGELFF.

The J gene is TRBJ2-1, the V gene TRBV19, with 7 bases aligning to TRBD2. The CDR3 has 13 amino acids. Germline lookup yields CDR1 LNHDA and CDR2 SQIVND (reference sequence). The V and J ends lost 10 bases and 2 bases, in that order; junction bases with no gene match: 5. CDR3 sequence: CATSSGAYNEQFF. DNA of the CDR3: TGTGCCACCTCTAGCGGAGCCTACAATGAGCAGTTCTTC.

The V gene is TRBV18, the J gene TRBJ2-5; D gene uncertain. This CDR3 is built from 13 residues. Trimming took off 3 bases at V and 4 bases at J, with 9 bases between the two ends. Germline V CDR1 and CDR2: KGHSH, LQKENI. The CDR3 protein is CASSPAAAETQYF. CDR3 in DNA: TGTGCCAGCTCACCCGCGGCGGCAGAGACCCAGTACTTC.

The chain carries TRBV6-1 and TRBJ1-3; TRBD1 agrees at 8 bases. Trimming took 2 bases from V and 9 from J; bases not matched to a gene: 9. CDR1 is MNHNS and CDR2 is SASEGT in the germline V gene. This CDR3 has 15 residues. The CDR3 here is CASSEQSDRVGTIYF. Here the CDR3 DNA reads TGTGCCAGCAGTGAACAGTCGGACAGGGTAGGCACCATATATTTT.

The V call is TRBV5-1, the J call TRBJ2-1; TRBD2 agrees at 7 bases. V shed 7 bases, J shed 1 base, and the junction held 8 bases outside the gene matches. The CDR3 has 15 amino acids. CDR1 is SGHRS, CDR2 YFSETQ, per germline. The CDR3 bases are TGCGCCAGCGGACCTTCTAGCGGATCCTACAATGAGCAGTTCTTC. This gives the protein CASGPSSGSYNEQFF. The full variable domain, its missing parts supplied by reference TRBV5-1 and TRBJ2-1, is KAGVTQTPRYLIKTRGQQVTLSCSPISGHRSVSWYQQTPGQGLQFLFEYFSETQRNKGNFPGRFSGRQFSNSRSEMNVSTLELGDSALYLCASGPSSGSYNEQFFGPGTRLTVL.

V and J are TRBV28 and TRBJ2-6; 7 nucleotides agree with TRBD2. The CDR3 has 18 residues. Unmatched junction bases numbered 11, after V lost 5 bases and J lost 1 base. The germline gives CDR1 MDHEN, CDR2 SYDVKM. The CDR3 sequence: CASSSPGGTGSGANVLTF. The CDR3, as DNA: TGTGCCAGCAGTAGTCCGGGAGGCACAGGATCTGGGGCCAACGTCCTGACTTTC.

The V and J genes are TRBV27 and TRBJ2-3; 11 bases are a match to TRBD2. This CDR3 contains 15 residues. The V gene's germline CDR1 is MNHEY and CDR2 SMNVEV (reference sequence). Germline trimming cut 5 bases from V and 3 bases from J; bases unmatched to any gene: 4. The CDR3 here is CASSQGLAETDTQYF. CDR3 in DNA: TGTGCCAGCAGTCAGGGACTAGCGGAGACAGATACGCAGTATTTT.

The V and J genes are TRBV7-2 and TRBJ1-5; 11 bases line up with TRBD1. CDR3 length: 15 amino acids. Germline V gene lookup returns CDR1 SGHTA and CDR2 FQGNSA. Unmatched junction bases numbered 2, after V lost 3 bases and J lost 4 bases. The CDR3 reads CASSFGDRGNQPQHF. The CDR3 bases are TGTGCCAGCAGCTTTGGGGACAGGGGGAATCAGCCCCAGCATTTT.

The CDR3 spells CASSAEGPAGELFF. CDR3 bases: TGTGCCAGCAGTGCTGAGGGCCCTGCCGGGGAGCTGTTTTTT. V is TRBV6-1 and J is TRBJ2-2, with TRBD2 as a possible D gene (5 bases). Germline CDR1 reads MNHNS; CDR2 reads SASEGT. The CDR3 length is 14 residues. Trimming took 4 bases from V and 6 from J, leaving 12 bases between them.

J is TRBJ1-1 and V is TRBV6-5, with 8 bases fitting TRBD1. Unmatched junction bases numbered 7, after V lost 6 bases and J lost 10 bases. This CDR3 has 12 residues. From germline, CDR1 is MNHEY and CDR2 SVGAGI. CDR3 loop: CASSPETGAAFF. DNA for the CDR3: TGTGCCAGCAGCCCCGAGACAGGGGCAGCTTTCTTT.

The rearrangement joins TRBV11-2 to TRBJ2-7, with 9 bases aligning to TRBD2. The length of the CDR3 is 15 residues. V shed 4 bases, J shed 0 bases, and the junction held 4 bases outside the gene matches. Germline V CDR1 and CDR2: SGHAT, FQNNGV. The CDR3 DNA follows: TGTGCCAGCAGCTCCTTAGCGGGAGTCTCCTACGAGCAGTACTTC. This gives the protein CASSSLAGVSYEQYF.

The V gene is TRBV28, the J gene TRBJ2-7, with 8 positions matching TRBD2. There are 15 residues in the CDR3. Germline CDR1 is MDHEN and CDR2 is SYDVKM. Trimming took 5 bases from V and 7 from J; bases not matched to a gene: 13. The CDR3 loop is CASSPGSGVVKEQYF. The CDR3 DNA reads TGTGCCAGCAGTCCCGGTAGCGGGGTCGTTAAGGAGCAGTACTTC.

The chain links TRBV11-2 to TRBJ1-5; TRBD1 is a possible D gene (5 bases). This CDR3 has 17 amino acids. Trimming left V 0 bases short and J 0 bases short, with 12 bases between. CDR1 is SGHAT, CDR2 FQNNGV, per germline. CDR3 DNA: TGTGCCAGCAGCTTAGAAGGGGCTGCCTATAGCAATCAGCCCCAGCATTTT. Residues: CASSLEGAAYSNQPQHF.

The rearrangement joins TRBV6-5 to TRBJ2-3; TRBD2 aligns across 8 bases. V trimming: 0 bases; J trimming: 4 bases; junction bases outside the gene matches: 6. The CDR3 is 16 amino acids. Germline V lookup: CDR1 MNHEY, CDR2 SVGAGI. The CDR3 sequence is CASSYSGAGGADTQYF. The CDR3 nucleotides are TGTGCCAGCAGTTACTCAGGGGCGGGAGGAGCAGATACGCAGTATTTT.

The chain uses TRBV28 and TRBJ2-3, with 10 bases lining up with TRBD1. Trimming cost V 2 bases and J 5 bases; bases outside gene matches: 4. The germline CDR1 and CDR2 sequences are MDHEN and SYDVKM. The CDR3 covers 15 residues. The CDR3 sequence: CASSLRTGGRDTQYF. The CDR3 nucleotides are TGTGCCAGCAGTTTAAGGACAGGGGGGAGAGATACGCAGTATTTT.